This TCR beta chain was sequenced for a study of human T cells and chemical hapten exposure. Looking at the study overall: The variation in per-sample TCR yields arose mainly from small differences in pooled library volumes.

The authors extracted total RNA from unfractionated whole blood. Source study methods: Across samples, TCR counts had a median of roughly 91,000 and ranged from 23,224 to 690,600. TCRdb redid the calling of the 5' RACE reads with MiXCR, one entry per CDR3 protein. TCRdb, not the authors, supplied the V and J calls. This sample yields 95,000 to 120,000 distinct CDR3 sequences, of which 15% to 20% are seen a single time; around 2.8% belongs to the top ten. The V and J ends lost 5 bases and 5 bases, in that order; junction bases with no gene match: 7. Germline V lookup: CDR1 SEHNR, CDR2 FQNEAQ (reference sequence). CDR3 length: 15 amino acids.

The chain uses TRBV7-9 and TRBJ2-5; 11 bases match TRBD2. The origin of this receptor is a human donor in good health. Here the CDR3 DNA reads TGTGCCAGCAGCCAGGAGACTAGCGGGACGGAGACCCAGTACTTC. Encoded protein: CASSQETSGTETQYF.